The 13 T cell receptor beta chains below were found in one sample sequenced in a study of blood T cell repertoires in COVID-19. Measured with immunoSEQ multiplex PCR; TCRdb has only the in-frame clones, and not every one. This sample has 200,000 to 250,000 clones, with around 85% found just once. The sample taken for sequencing was peripheral blood. All receptors come from a woman in her forties with active or convalescent COVID-19.

This rearrangement joins TRBV28 to TRBJ1-5; unclear D gene. V dropped 4 bases and J dropped 9 bases, with 10 bases sitting between them. Germline V lookup: CDR1 MDHEN, CDR2 SYDVKM. The CDR3 spans 12 residues. CDR3 sequence (DNA): TGTGCCAGCAGTTCCCCGAGGCGGCCCCAGCATTTT. Translating it yields CASSSPRRPQHF. Full variable domain (rest looked up from reference TRBV28 and TRBJ1-5): DVKVTQSSRYLVKRTGEKVFLECVQDMDHENMFWYRQDPGLGLRLIYFSYDVKMKEKGDIPEGYSVSREKKERFSLILESASTNQTSMYLCASSSPRRPQHFGDGTRLSIL.

This clone was observed a handful of times. The V call is TRBV27, the J call TRBJ1-1, with D unclear. The germline V and J ends were trimmed by 0 bases and 4 bases, with 9 bases remaining between them. CDR1 is MNHEY and CDR2 is SMNVEV in the germline V gene (reference sequence). This CDR3 has 14 residues. In DNA, the CDR3 is TGTGCCAGCAGTTTATCGGGAGCGGCCACTGAAGCTTTCTTT. Protein: CASSLSGAATEAFF.

The chain is built from TRBV5-1 and TRBJ2-7; D ambiguous. Germline lookup yields CDR1 SGHRS and CDR2 YFSETQ. The V gene lost 2 bases and the J gene lost 3 bases, with 9 bases spanning the gap. The CDR3 totals 13 residues. CDR3 sequence: CASSFSGGYEQYF. DNA for the CDR3: TGCGCCAGCAGCTTTAGTGGCGGCTACGAGCAGTACTTC.

The chain carries TRBV23-1 and TRBJ1-2, with 7 nucleotides matching TRBD1. TRBV23-1 is sorted into the ORF group, with uncertain function. V lost 7 bases, J lost 2 bases, and 16 bases stayed unmatched. This CDR3 comprises 17 residues. The CDR3 here is CASTRQGRMMVNYGYTF. Written as DNA, the CDR3 is TGCGCCAGCACCCGACAGGGCAGGATGATGGTCAACTATGGCTACACCTTC.

The V call is TRBV5-6, the J call TRBJ2-3, with D possibly TRBD2 on 6 matching bases. V gave up 3 bases and J gave up 1 base, with 15 bases separating them. CDR1 is SGHDT, CDR2 YYEEEE, per germline. This CDR3 is built from 16 residues. CDR3 DNA sequence: TGTGCCAGCAGCTCACCTTCAGGAGGGGGCACAGATACGCAGTATTTT. Translating it yields CASSSPSGGGTDTQYF.

This chain uses TRBV4-1 with TRBJ1-3; 8 bases match TRBD1. CDR1 is MGHRA, CDR2 YSYEKL, per germline. This CDR3 is 14 amino acids long. Unmatched junction bases numbered 4, after V lost 6 bases and J lost 3 bases. The CDR3: CASRQGERGNTIYF. The CDR3 DNA reads TGCGCCAGCAGACAGGGGGAACGTGGAAACACCATATATTTT.

The rearrangement uses TRBV5-1 and TRBJ1-3; D might be TRBD1 (6 bases). Germline V lookup: CDR1 SGHRS, CDR2 YFSETQ. The CDR3 is made up of 16 amino acids. Trimming cost V 4 bases and J 0 bases, with 14 bases left between them. CDR3 DNA sequence: TGCGCCAGCAGCACTAGGGGGGGAGCCTCTGGAAACACCATATATTTT. It specifies CASSTRGGASGNTIYF. The full variable domain, its missing parts supplied by reference TRBV5-1 and TRBJ1-3, is KAGVTQTPRYLIKTRGQQVTLSCSPISGHRSVSWYQQTPGQGLQFLFEYFSETQRNKGNFPGRFSGRQFSNSRSEMNVSTLELGDSALYLCASSTRGGASGNTIYFGEGSWLTVV.

The V and J genes are TRBV9 and TRBJ2-5, with TRBD2 matching 10 bases. The V and J ends lost 0 bases and 5 bases, in that order; junction bases with no gene match: 7. Germline CDR1 and CDR2: SGDLS and YYNGEE. The CDR3 extends over 16 amino acids. The chain's CDR3 is CASSVASGGALETQYF. As DNA, the CDR3 is TGTGCCAGCAGCGTAGCGAGCGGGGGGGCACTCGAGACCCAGTACTTC.

The chain recombines TRBV19 with TRBJ2-7, with D possibly being TRBD1 (6 bases). CDR3 length: 15 residues. V was clipped by 3 bases and J by 2 bases, with 14 bases between them. CDR1 and CDR2 (germline): LNHDA, SQIVND (reference sequence). This CDR3 reads CASSISPGVTYEQYF. CDR3 sequence (DNA): TGTGCCAGTAGTATTAGTCCAGGGGTAACCTACGAGCAGTACTTC.

The V and J genes are TRBV30 and TRBJ1-6; tentative D call: TRBD1 (5 bases). The V end was cut by 4 bases, the J end by 7 bases, with 14 bases between. CDR1 and CDR2 (germline): GTSNPN, SVGIG (reference sequence). This CDR3 spans 14 amino acids. CDR3 loop: CAWTQGPQNSPLHF. CDR3 in DNA: TGTGCCTGGACCCAGGGCCCGCAAAATTCACCCCTCCACTTT.

J is TRBJ1-1 and V is TRBV18; 10 bases map to TRBD1. CDR1 is KGHSH and CDR2 is LQKENI in the germline V gene. J was trimmed by 5 bases and V by 4 bases; bases with no gene match: 4. CDR3 length: 14 residues. CDR3 loop: CASSQADRGTEAFF. The CDR3 DNA sequence: TGTGCCAGCTCACAGGCGGACAGGGGGACTGAAGCTTTCTTT. The whole variable domain, filled in from reference TRBV18 and TRBJ1-1, reads NAGVMQNPRHLVRRRGQEARLRCSPMKGHSHVYWYRQLPEEGLKFMVYLQKENIIDESGMPKERFSAEFPKEGPSILRIQQVVRGDSAAYFCASSQADRGTEAFFGQGTRLTVV.

This chain links TRBV27 with TRBJ1-2, with 8 bases fitting TRBD1. Germline V gene sequence: CDR1 MNHEY, CDR2 SMNVEV (reference sequence). The CDR3 sequence is 19 residues long. The ends lost 1 base at V and 4 bases at J; junction bases unmatched: 17. As DNA, the CDR3 is TGTGCCAGCAGTTTATTTTTTTTCCCTCAGGGGGCGCGGAGCTATGGCTACACCTTC. Translated, it gives CASSLFFFPQGARSYGYTF.

The rearrangement joins TRBV5-4 to TRBJ1-3; D is unclear. The germline V gene encodes CDR1 SGHNT and CDR2 YYREEE (reference sequence). The ends were cut back, 5 bases at V and 2 bases at J, with 8 bases in the middle. The CDR3 covers 13 residues. The CDR3 loop reads CASSVAAGNTIYF. CDR3 nucleotides: TGTGCCAGCAGTGTGGCGGCTGGAAACACCATATATTTT.